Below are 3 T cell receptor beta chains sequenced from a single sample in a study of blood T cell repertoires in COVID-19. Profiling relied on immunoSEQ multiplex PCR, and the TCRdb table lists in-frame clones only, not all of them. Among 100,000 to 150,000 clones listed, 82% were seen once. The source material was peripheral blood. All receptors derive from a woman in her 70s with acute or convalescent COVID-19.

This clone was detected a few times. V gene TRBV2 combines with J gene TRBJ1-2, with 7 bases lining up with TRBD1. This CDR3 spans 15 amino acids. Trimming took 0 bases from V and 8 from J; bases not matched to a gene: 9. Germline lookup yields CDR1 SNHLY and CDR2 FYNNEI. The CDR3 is CASSEAATGRWGYTF. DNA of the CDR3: TGTGCCAGCAGTGAAGCGGCGACAGGGCGATGGGGCTACACCTTC.

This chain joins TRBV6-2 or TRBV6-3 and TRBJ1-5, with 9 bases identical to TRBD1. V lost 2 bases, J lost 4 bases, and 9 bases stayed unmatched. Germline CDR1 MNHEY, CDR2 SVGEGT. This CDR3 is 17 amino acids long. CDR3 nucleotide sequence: TGTGCCAGCAGTTACCCTACAGGGGGCGTCGGAAATCAGCCCCAGCATTTT. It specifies CASSYPTGGVGNQPQHF.

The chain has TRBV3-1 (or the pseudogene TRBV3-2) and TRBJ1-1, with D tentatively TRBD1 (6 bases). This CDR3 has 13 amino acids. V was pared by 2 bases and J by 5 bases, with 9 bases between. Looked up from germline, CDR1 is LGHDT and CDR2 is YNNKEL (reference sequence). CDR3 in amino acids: CASSQTGFTEAFF. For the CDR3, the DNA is TGTGCCAGCAGCCAAACAGGGTTTACTGAAGCTTTCTTT.